This T cell receptor (beta chain) is from a study of PD-1 blockade in classical Hodgkin lymphoma. Time point defined: newly diagnosed, previously untreated cHL patient sample. Newly diagnosed classical Hodgkin lymphoma PBMCs, still untreated, provided the comparison samples. CDR1 and CDR2 (germline): SGHRS, YFSETQ. CDR3 length: 15 residues. V shed 3 bases and J shed 1 base, with 8 bases lying between them. Study-level findings and limits: Relapsed/refractory patients reportedly had the lowest baseline TCR diversity, below newly diagnosed patients, who were below healthy donors. Reasons behind the repertoire differences stay unclear, perhaps disease activity or earlier therapy.

As regards this clone: What it binds is unknown. The sample contains more than one DNA sequence encoding this CDR3.

Profiling relied on immunoSEQ multiplex PCR, and the TCRdb table lists in-frame clones only, not all of them. The table lists over 60,000 clones, about 94% of them singletons. This TCR was sampled from a human donor with classical Hodgkin lymphoma. The rearrangement links TRBV5-1 to TRBJ2-6; D not certain. Sequenced sample: peripheral blood mononuclear cells (PBMCs). The CDR3 protein is CASSSQGSGANVLTF. The DNA of the CDR3 is TGCGCCAGCAGCTCCCAAGGGTCTGGGGCCAACGTCCTGACTTTC.